The TCR beta chain under discussion was sequenced for a study of memory CD4+ T cells and cytomegalovirus serostatus. The wider study: Healthy Belgian adult donors included about 10 CMV-positive and 24 CMV-negative people.

Sequencing was performed with immunoSEQ multiplex PCR; in TCRdb, only in-frame clones are kept and a portion is missing. The sample carries roughly 40,000 clones, roughly four fifths recorded once. Single viable CD3+CD4+CD8-CD45RO+ cells were sorted as the memory CD4+ T cells. CMV serostatus came from serum IgG against pp150, pp28, p38, p52. Total CD4+ T cells were enriched by CD4 positive selection. The CDR3 runs to 15 residues. After removal of 0 bases from V and 4 bases from J, the junction contained 5 bases not matched to a gene. Per germline, CDR1 LGHNA and CDR2 YNFKEQ. The source material was memory CD4+ T cells from blood. This rearrangement joins TRBV4-2 to TRBJ2-7; TRBD1 matches at 8 bases. The sequence was collected from an adult in good health and CMV-seronegative. DNA for the CDR3: TGTGCCAGCAGCCAAGAAAGCGACAGGGGTTACGAGCAGTACTTC. Translated, it gives CASSQESDRGYEQYF.